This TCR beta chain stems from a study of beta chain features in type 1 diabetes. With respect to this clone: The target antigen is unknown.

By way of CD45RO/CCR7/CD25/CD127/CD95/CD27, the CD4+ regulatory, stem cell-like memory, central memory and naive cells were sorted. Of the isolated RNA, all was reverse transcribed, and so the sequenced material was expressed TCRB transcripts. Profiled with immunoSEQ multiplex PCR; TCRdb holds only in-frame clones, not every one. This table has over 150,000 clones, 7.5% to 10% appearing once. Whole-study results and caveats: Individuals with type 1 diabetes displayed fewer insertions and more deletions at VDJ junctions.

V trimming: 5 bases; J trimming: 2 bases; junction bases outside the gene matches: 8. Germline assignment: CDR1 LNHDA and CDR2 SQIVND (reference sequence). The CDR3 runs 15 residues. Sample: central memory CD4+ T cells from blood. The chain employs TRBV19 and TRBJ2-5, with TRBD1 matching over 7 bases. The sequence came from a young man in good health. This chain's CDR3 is CASSDREHPQETQYF. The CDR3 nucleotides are TGTGCCAGTAGTGACAGGGAGCATCCGCAAGAGACCCAGTACTTC.